These 8 T cell receptor beta chains were sequenced from one sample in a study of T cell repertoires in cytomegalovirus infection. TCRdb reprocessed the reads with MiXCR, giving one entry per CDR3 protein. The sample lists some 400,000 distinct CDR3 sequences, 31% occurring once. Input material: PBMCs. The receptors come from a human donor in good health (CMV status not recorded). Some clones in this sample may be carry-over from other donors' samples.

On this clonotype: One junction end does not reproduce the germline sequence, and a read error may be involved. The chain is built from TRBV6-1 and TRBJ1-1; TRBD1 agrees at 8 bases. Per germline, CDR1 MNHNS and CDR2 SASEGT. The CDR3 spans 14 residues. The CDR3 DNA reads as TGTGCCAGAAGTGAGGGACAGGCGAACACTGAAGCGTTCTTT. Its translation: CARSEGQANTEAFF.

This rearrangement joins TRBV12-3 or TRBV12-4 to TRBJ2-2, with D unresolved. This CDR3 spans 15 amino acids. The V end was cut by 3 bases, the J end by 5 bases, with 13 bases between. The CDR3 is CASSFRRTETGELFF. The CDR3 DNA follows: TGTGCCAGCAGTTTTCGTCGGACCGAGACCGGGGAGCTGTTTTTT.

V is TRBV14 and J is TRBJ1-4; D ambiguous. CDR3 length: 16 residues. Germline V gene data show CDR1 as SGHDN and CDR2 as FVKESK. V lost 5 bases to trimming and J lost 6 bases, with 19 bases between them. CDR3 protein: CASSRTNSPGYEKLFF. CDR3 in DNA: TGTGCCAGCAGCAGGACTAACTCACCGGGTTATGAAAAACTGTTTTTT.

This clonotype was observed at least ten times. The DNA for the CDR3 is TGTGCCAGCAGCTTGCTTGAGACCCAGTACTTC. The encoded protein is CASSLLETQYF. This chain uses TRBV7-2 with TRBJ2-5; the D is unclear. This CDR3 comprises 11 residues. CDR1 and CDR2 (germline): SGHTA, FQGNSA. V shed 3 bases and J shed 5 bases, with 4 bases lying between them.

This chain connects TRBV6-6 to TRBJ2-3; 8 bases map to TRBD2. Germline trimming cut 4 bases from V and 0 bases from J; bases unmatched to any gene: 6. This CDR3 has 16 residues. Germline loops: CDR1 MNHNY, CDR2 SVGAGI (reference sequence). For the CDR3, the DNA is TGTGCCAGCAGTTCAGCGGGGGTCACTAGCACAGATACGCAGTATTTT. This gives the protein CASSSAGVTSTDTQYF.

CDR3: CASSPTLGQGSTGANVLTF. The CDR3 region has the DNA TGTGCCAGCAGCCCTACCTTGGGACAGGGAAGTACTGGGGCCAACGTCCTGACTTTC. The V call is TRBV6-5, the J call TRBJ2-6; TRBD1 matches at 9 bases. The junction had 14 bases not matched to a gene; V was cut back by 6 bases and J by 2 bases. CDR1 MNHEY and CDR2 SVGAGI come from the germline V gene. This CDR3 is 19 amino acids long.

The chain combines TRBV19 with TRBJ1-1, with 9 bases that match TRBD1. This CDR3 contains 15 residues. Germline V CDR1 and CDR2: LNHDA, SQIVND (reference sequence). V shed 10 bases, J shed 4 bases, and the junction held 13 bases outside the gene matches. CDR3 protein: CATTPGGTGSTEAFF. The CDR3 DNA reads TGTGCCACCACTCCGGGGGGGACAGGGAGCACTGAAGCTTTCTTT.

V is TRBV7-6 and J is TRBJ1-1; no definite D call. V shed 5 bases and J shed 3 bases, with 7 bases lying between them. The CDR3 contains 12 residues. Germline loops: CDR1 SGHVS, CDR2 FNYEAQ. CDR3 protein: CASSPMYTEAFF. The DNA for the CDR3 is TGTGCCAGCAGCCCAATGTACACTGAAGCTTTCTTT.